This TCR beta chain was obtained from a study of neurological immune-mediated disorders. The CDR3 length is 15 residues. Trimming stripped 3 bases from V and 6 bases from J, with 14 bases between. TCRdb analysed the 5' RACE reads with MiXCR anew, one entry per CDR3 protein. The sample carries 55,000 to 65,000 distinct CDR3 sequences, roughly 10% recorded once. Time point here: longitudinal time-point 1 (baseline). This sequence was found in a male donor with HTLV-1-associated myelopathy (HAM/TSP). The material sequenced was PBMCs. The chain is built from TRBV12-3 or TRBV12-4 and TRBJ2-2; a weak D match, TRBD2 (5 bases). CDR3 sequence reads: CASSLSRTGAGELFF. The CDR3 coding sequence is TGTGCCAGCAGTTTGAGCCGTACCGGGGCCGGGGAGCTGTTTTTT.